Following are 15 T cell receptor beta chains from one sample sequenced in a study of post-analysis software for immune sequencing data (dated by TCRdb to between 2015 and 2016). No antigen has been assigned to these receptors. The study at large found these results: Four or five TRBV segments, including TRBV5-6, TRBV5-1 and TRBV20-1, were significantly more frequent in patients than controls.

The protocol used for the library was PCR. Sequencing instrument: Illumina HiSeq 2500. To reduce PCR and sequencing biases, unique molecular identifiers were incorporated into the TCR beta cDNA libraries. Using fastp trimming at Q25 and MiXCR clonotype assembly, TCRdb reanalyzed the public sequencing data and kept in-frame beta chains. Every entry covers one CDR3 protein and lists the most common genes and DNA from its rows. The sample has 750,000 to 950,000 distinct CDR3 sequences on record, roughly 50% of them singletons. The ten largest clones capture roughly 4.4% of the sample. Specimen: blood. The receptors were gathered from a girl aged 5-17 years with multiple sclerosis.

In this sample, this clonotype turned up many times. V usage is TRBV7-9 and J usage is TRBJ2-4; TRBD1 matches 9 bases. The CDR3 is made up of 12 amino acids. Germline values: CDR1 SEHNR, CDR2 FQNEAQ (reference sequence). With 5 bases clipped from V and 15 bases from J, the junction kept 8 bases outside the gene matches. The CDR3 nucleotides read TGTGCCAGCAGCCCATCGACAGGGGGTGGGTACTTC. Translating gives CASSPSTGGGYF.

V usage is TRBV29-1 and J usage is TRBJ2-7; 11 bases are shared with TRBD2. The ends lost 3 bases at V and 6 bases at J; junction bases unmatched: 7. Germline lookup yields CDR1 SQVTM and CDR2 ANQGSEA. The CDR3 is 14 amino acids. The CDR3 coding sequence is TGCAGCGTTGACATAGCGGGAGGGCCGGGCGAGCAGTACTTC. This translates into CSVDIAGGPGEQYF.

This chain joins TRBV29-1 and TRBJ2-1, with 7 bases fitting TRBD1. Germline V CDR1 and CDR2: SQVTM, ANQGSEA. With 8 bases clipped from V and 3 bases from J, the junction kept 7 bases outside the gene matches. CDR3 length equals 13 residues. The CDR3: CSQGTANYNEQFF. Here the CDR3 DNA reads TGCAGCCAGGGGACAGCGAACTACAATGAGCAGTTCTTC.

This chain connects TRBV14 to TRBJ2-3; 11 positions match TRBD2. CDR1 SGHDN and CDR2 FVKESK come from the germline V gene. The J segment lost 3 bases and the V segment lost 1 base, leaving 6 bases of the junction unmatched. The CDR3 is 17 residues long. DNA of the CDR3: TGTGCCAGCAGCCAAGTGAGGACTAGCGGGCTAACAGATACGCAGTATTTT. This encodes CASSQVRTSGLTDTQYF.

This clonotype was recorded many times. The genes are TRBV28 and TRBJ2-7; perhaps TRBD2 as D (6 bases). Germline CDR1 MDHEN, CDR2 SYDVKM. Trimming took 5 bases from V and 0 from J, leaving 11 bases between them. This CDR3 contains 14 residues. CDR3 loop: CASSPGTFSYEQYF. As DNA, the CDR3 is TGTGCCAGCAGTCCCGGGACTTTCTCCTACGAGCAGTACTTC.

V and J are TRBV28 and TRBJ2-1; 14 bases line up with TRBD2. CDR1 and CDR2 (germline): MDHEN, SYDVKM. V was clipped by 2 bases and J by 8 bases; unmatched bases: 2. This CDR3 is 15 amino acids long. The CDR3 DNA follows: TGTGCCAGCAGTTTACGGGGACTAGCGGGAGATGAGCAGTTCTTC. It is translated as CASSLRGLAGDEQFF.

The J gene is TRBJ1-2, the V gene TRBV9, with 7 bases lining up with TRBD1. Germline CDR1 SGDLS, CDR2 YYNGEE. CDR3 size: 14 residues. The trim removed 4 bases at V and 5 bases at J, leaving 8 bases unmatched. For the CDR3, the DNA is TGTGCCAGCAGCCCCTCAGGGGACAGATATGGCTACACCTTC. It specifies CASSPSGDRYGYTF. Full variable domain (missing parts from reference TRBV9 and TRBJ1-2): DSGVTQTPKHLITATGQRVTLRCSPRSGDLSVYWYQQSLDQGLQFLIQYYNGEERAKGNILERFSAQQFPDLHSELNLSSLELGDSALYFCASSPSGDRYGYTFGSGTRLTVV.

This clonotype was seen only a few times. The chain carries TRBV12-3 or TRBV12-4 and TRBJ1-2, with 9 positions matching TRBD1. The CDR3 is 14 residues long. The V segment lost 5 bases and the J segment 6 bases; nucleotides outside the gene matches: 7. Here the CDR3 reads CASSPRTGVDGYTF. Written as DNA, the CDR3 is TGTGCCAGCAGTCCGCGGACAGGGGTGGATGGCTACACCTTC.

The chain recombines TRBV5-1 with TRBJ1-2; D is perhaps TRBD1 (5 bases). The germline V and J ends were trimmed by 0 bases and 6 bases, with 9 bases remaining between them. The CDR3 is 13 residues long. Looked up from germline, CDR1 is SGHRS and CDR2 is YFSETQ. Here the CDR3 DNA reads TGCGCCAGCAGCTTGGCGGAAGGGGATGGCTACACCTTC. Translated, it gives CASSLAEGDGYTF.

This clonotype was seen a few times. The junction departs from germline at one end; a sequencing error may be responsible. CDR3 in DNA: TGTGCCGGCAGCTCGACTAGGGCGGCCTCCTACAATGAGCAGTTCTTC. Its translation is CAGSSTRAASYNEQFF. The rearrangement links TRBV5-6 to TRBJ2-1; a possible D gene is TRBD2 (6 bases). The CDR3 sequence is 16 residues long. CDR1 and CDR2 (germline): SGHDT, YYEEEE.

This clonotype was seen only a few times. The chain joins TRBV7-6 to TRBJ1-1; D is uncertain. V lost 10 bases, J lost 5 bases, and 20 bases lay in between. The CDR3 runs to 14 residues. Germline V lookup: CDR1 SGHVS, CDR2 FNYEAQ. CDR3 nucleotides: TGTGCCACCCGAACGGTAGAGGTACTGACTGAAGCTTTCTTT. This translates into CATRTVEVLTEAFF.

The chain links TRBV4-1 to TRBJ2-3; 8 nucleotides match TRBD2. Germline V gives CDR1 MGHRA, CDR2 YSYEKL. V lost 0 bases, J lost 4 bases, and 9 bases stayed unmatched. The CDR3 runs to 17 residues. CDR3 in amino acids: CASSQERGGGDADTQYF. The CDR3 region has the DNA TGCGCCAGCAGCCAAGAACGGGGGGGAGGAGATGCAGATACGCAGTATTTT.

This clonotype has a single count. A much larger clone lies one base from this, so it may be a read error. This likely comes from a read error, as the CDR3 has no conserved phenylalanine or tryptophan at its end. The rearrangement links TRBV6-5 to TRBJ2-5; 10 positions agree with TRBD2. The J call may be incorrect, as the DNA end agrees better with TRBJ2-7. The CDR3 has 14 residues. Germline lookup yields CDR1 MNHEY and CDR2 SVGAGI. For the CDR3, the DNA is TGTGCCAGCAGTTACAGCGGGAGGGCCTACGAGCAGTACTGC. Translated: CASSYSGRAYEQYC.

The gene calls are TRBV20-1 and TRBJ2-1; TRBD2 agrees at 15 bases. The germline V gene encodes CDR1 DFQATT and CDR2 SNEGSKA (reference sequence). The CDR3 is 16 amino acids. V was clipped by 3 bases and J by 6 bases; unmatched bases: 6. In DNA, the CDR3 is TGCAGTGCTAGTGGACTAGCGGGAGGGCCAGGCAATGAGCAGTTCTTC. Protein sequence: CSASGLAGGPGNEQFF.

The rearrangement uses TRBV20-1 and TRBJ2-3; D remains unclear. Germline V gene data show CDR1 as DFQATT and CDR2 as SNEGSKA (reference sequence). V lost 4 bases and J 2 bases, leaving 4 bases between the germline ends. The CDR3 has 11 amino acids. The CDR3 DNA reads as TGCAGTGCTACTTTCACAGATACGCAGTATTTT. Residues: CSATFTDTQYF.